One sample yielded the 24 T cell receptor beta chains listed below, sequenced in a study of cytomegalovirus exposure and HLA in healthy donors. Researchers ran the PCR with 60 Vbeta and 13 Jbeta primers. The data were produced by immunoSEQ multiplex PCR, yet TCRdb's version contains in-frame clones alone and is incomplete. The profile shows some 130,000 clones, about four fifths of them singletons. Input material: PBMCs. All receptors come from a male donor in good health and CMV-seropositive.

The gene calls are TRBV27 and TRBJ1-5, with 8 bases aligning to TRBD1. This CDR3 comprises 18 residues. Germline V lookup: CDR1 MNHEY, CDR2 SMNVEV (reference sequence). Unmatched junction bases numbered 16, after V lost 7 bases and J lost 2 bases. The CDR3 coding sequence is TGTGCCAGCACCCCTAGAGGACAGGGAGGTACGGGCAATCAGCCCCAGCATTTT. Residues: CASTPRGQGGTGNQPQHF.

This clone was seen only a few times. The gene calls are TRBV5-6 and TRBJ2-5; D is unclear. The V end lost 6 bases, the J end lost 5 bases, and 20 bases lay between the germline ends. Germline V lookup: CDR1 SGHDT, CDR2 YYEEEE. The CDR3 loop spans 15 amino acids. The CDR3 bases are TGTGCCAGCAACACTGTACATGACTCACCCGAGACCCAGTACTTC. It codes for CASNTVHDSPETQYF.

The CDR3 bases are TGTGCCAGCAGCTTTAATGCAGGGCGATATGAGCAGTTCTTC. Encoded protein: CASSFNAGRYEQFF. The chain employs TRBV7-3 and TRBJ2-1, with D possibly TRBD1 on 5 matching bases. Between the trimmed V and J ends, which lost 3 bases and 8 bases, there was a span of 14 bases. This CDR3 is 14 amino acids long. Per germline, CDR1 SGHTA and CDR2 FQGTGA.

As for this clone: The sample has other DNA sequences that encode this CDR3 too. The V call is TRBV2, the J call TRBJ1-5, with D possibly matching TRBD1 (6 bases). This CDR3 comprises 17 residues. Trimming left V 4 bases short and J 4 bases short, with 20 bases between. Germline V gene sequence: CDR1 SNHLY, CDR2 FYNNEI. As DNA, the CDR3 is TGTGCCAGCAGTGGCCCTAATGCAGGGACACCAAATCAGCCCCAGCATTTT. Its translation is CASSGPNAGTPNQPQHF.

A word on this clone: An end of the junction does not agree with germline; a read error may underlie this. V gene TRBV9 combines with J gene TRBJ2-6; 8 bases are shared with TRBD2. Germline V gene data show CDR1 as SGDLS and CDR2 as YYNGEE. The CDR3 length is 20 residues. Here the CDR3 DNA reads TGTGCCAGCAGCACCCAGGTTGGCGGGAGGCGGCGACAGCTGGCCAACGGCCTGACTTTC. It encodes CASSTQVGGRRRQLANGLTF. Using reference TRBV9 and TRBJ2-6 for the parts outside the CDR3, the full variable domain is DSGVTQTPKHLITATGQRVTLRCSPRSGDLSVYWYQQSLDQGLQFLIQYYNGEERAKGNILERFSAQQFPDLHSELNLSSLELGDSALYFCASSTQVGGRRRQLANGLTFGAGSRLTVL.

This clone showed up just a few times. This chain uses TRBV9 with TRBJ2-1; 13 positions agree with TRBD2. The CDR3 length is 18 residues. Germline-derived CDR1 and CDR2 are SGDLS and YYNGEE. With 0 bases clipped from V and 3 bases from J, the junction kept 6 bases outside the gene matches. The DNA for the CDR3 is TGTGCCAGCAGCGTAGGGACTAGCGGGAGCCCCCTCTACAATGAGCAGTTCTTC. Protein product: CASSVGTSGSPLYNEQFF.

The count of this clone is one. The CDR3 loop reads CASSRTRMNTEAFF. CDR3 nucleotide sequence: TGCGCCAGCAGCCGCACACGTATGAACACTGAAGCTTTCTTT. The gene calls are TRBV4-3 and TRBJ1-1; D gene unclear. V lost 4 bases, J lost 0 bases, and 9 bases lay in between. This CDR3 is built from 14 residues. From germline, CDR1 is LGHNA and CDR2 YSLEER.

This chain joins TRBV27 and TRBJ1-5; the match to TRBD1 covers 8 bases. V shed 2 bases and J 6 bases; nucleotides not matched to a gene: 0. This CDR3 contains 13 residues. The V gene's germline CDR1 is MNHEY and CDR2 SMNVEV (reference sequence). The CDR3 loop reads CASSLQGAQPQHF. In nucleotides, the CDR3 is TGTGCCAGCAGTTTACAGGGGGCTCAGCCCCAGCATTTT.

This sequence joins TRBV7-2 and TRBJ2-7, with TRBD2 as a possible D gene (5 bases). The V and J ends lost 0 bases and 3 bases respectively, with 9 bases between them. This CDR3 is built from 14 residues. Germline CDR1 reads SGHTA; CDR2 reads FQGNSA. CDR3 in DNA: TGTGCCAGCAGCTTAGCGCGGGTGAACTACGAGCAGTACTTC. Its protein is CASSLARVNYEQYF.

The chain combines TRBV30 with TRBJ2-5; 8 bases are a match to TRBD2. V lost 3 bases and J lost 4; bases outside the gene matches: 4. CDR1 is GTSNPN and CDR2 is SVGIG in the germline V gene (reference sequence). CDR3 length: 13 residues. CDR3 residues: CAWRGLGGETQYF. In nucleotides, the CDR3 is TGTGCCTGGAGGGGACTAGGGGGAGAGACCCAGTACTTC. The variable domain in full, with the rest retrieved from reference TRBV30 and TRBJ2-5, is SQTIHQWPATLVQPVGSPLSLECTVEGTSNPNLYWYRQAAGRGLQLLFYSVGIGQISSEVPQNLSASRPQDRQFILSSKKLLLSDSGFYLCAWRGLGGETQYFGPGTRLLVL.

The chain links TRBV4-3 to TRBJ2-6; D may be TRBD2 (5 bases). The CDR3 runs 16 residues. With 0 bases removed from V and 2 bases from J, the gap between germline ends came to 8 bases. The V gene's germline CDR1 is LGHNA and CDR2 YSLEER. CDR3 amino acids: CASSQDRGAGANVLTF. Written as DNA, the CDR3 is TGCGCCAGCAGCCAAGATCGGGGAGCTGGGGCCAACGTCCTGACTTTC.

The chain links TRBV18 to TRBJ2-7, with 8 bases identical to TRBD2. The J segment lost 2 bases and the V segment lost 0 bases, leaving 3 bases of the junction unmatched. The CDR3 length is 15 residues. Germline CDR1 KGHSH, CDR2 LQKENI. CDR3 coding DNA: TGTGCCAGCTCACCACCCAAGCGGGAGACCTACGAGCAGTACTTC. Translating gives CASSPPKRETYEQYF.

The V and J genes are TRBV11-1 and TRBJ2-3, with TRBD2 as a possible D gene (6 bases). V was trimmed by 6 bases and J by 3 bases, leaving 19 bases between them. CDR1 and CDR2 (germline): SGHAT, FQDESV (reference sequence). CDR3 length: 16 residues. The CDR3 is CASSFGRREVTDTQYF. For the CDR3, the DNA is TGTGCCAGCAGTTTCGGCCGGAGGGAGGTAACAGATACGCAGTATTTT.

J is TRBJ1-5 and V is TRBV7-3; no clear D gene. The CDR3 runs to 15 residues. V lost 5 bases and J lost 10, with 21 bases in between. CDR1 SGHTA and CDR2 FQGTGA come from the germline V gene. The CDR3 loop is CASSPQIVADYPQHF. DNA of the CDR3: TGTGCCAGCAGCCCTCAGATTGTGGCAGATTATCCCCAGCATTTT.

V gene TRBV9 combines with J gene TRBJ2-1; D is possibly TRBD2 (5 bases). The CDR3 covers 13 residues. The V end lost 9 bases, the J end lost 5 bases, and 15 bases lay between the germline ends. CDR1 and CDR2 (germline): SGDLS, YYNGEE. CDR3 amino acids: CATGGGLDNEQFF. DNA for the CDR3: TGTGCCACTGGTGGAGGACTCGACAATGAGCAGTTCTTC.

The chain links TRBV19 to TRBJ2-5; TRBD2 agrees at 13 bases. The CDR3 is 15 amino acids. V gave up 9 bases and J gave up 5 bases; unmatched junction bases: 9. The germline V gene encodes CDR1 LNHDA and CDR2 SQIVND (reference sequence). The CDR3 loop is CASSPGTSGKETQYF. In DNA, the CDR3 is TGTGCCAGCAGCCCCGGGACTAGCGGGAAGGAGACCCAGTACTTC.

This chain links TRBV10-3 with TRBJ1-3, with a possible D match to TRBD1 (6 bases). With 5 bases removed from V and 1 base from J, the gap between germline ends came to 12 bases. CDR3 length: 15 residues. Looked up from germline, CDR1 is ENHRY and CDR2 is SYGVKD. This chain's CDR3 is CAISNPTGSGNTIYF. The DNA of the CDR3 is TGTGCCATCAGTAACCCGACAGGTTCTGGAAACACCATATATTTT.

The CDR3 is CASSGTARISYEQYF. In nucleotides, the CDR3 is TGTGCCAGCAGTGGGACAGCAAGGATCTCCTACGAGCAGTACTTC. The V and J genes are TRBV28 and TRBJ2-7, with TRBD1 matching 7 bases. This CDR3 region has 15 residues. Germline assignment: CDR1 MDHEN and CDR2 SYDVKM. The ends lost 5 bases at V and 0 bases at J; junction bases unmatched: 7.

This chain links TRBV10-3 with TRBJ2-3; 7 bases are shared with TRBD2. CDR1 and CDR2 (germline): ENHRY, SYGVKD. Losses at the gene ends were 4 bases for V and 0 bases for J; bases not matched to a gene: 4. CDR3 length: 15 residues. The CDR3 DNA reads TGTGCCATCAGTGCGGCGGGAGTAAGCACAGATACGCAGTATTTT. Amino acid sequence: CAISAAGVSTDTQYF.

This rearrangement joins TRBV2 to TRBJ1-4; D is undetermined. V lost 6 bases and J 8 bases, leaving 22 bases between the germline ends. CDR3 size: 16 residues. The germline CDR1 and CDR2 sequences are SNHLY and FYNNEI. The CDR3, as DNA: TGTGCCAGCAGCCCATTGGTTCGAGGGAATGACGAAAAACTGTTTTTT. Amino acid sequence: CASSPLVRGNDEKLFF.

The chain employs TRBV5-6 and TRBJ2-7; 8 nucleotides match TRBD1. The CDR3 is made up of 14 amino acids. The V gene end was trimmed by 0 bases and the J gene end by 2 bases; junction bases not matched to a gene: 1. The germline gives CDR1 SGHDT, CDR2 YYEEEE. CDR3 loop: CASSLGTGTYEQYF. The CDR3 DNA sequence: TGTGCCAGCAGCTTGGGGACAGGGACCTACGAGCAGTACTTC.

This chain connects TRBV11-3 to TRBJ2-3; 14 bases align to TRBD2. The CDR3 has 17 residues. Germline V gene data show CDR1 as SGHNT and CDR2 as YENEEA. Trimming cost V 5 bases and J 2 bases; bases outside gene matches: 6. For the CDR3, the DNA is TGTGCCAGCAGCCAGGGGACTAGCGGGAGTGACACAGATACGCAGTATTTT. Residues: CASSQGTSGSDTDTQYF.

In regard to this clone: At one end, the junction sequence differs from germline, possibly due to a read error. CDR3 residues: CSSSLETYFRDSSYEQYF. CDR3 DNA sequence: TGTTCCAGCAGCTTAGAAACCTATTTCCGGGACTCGTCCTACGAGCAGTACTTC. The V call is TRBV7-9, the J call TRBJ2-7; tentatively, D is TRBD2 (6 bases). Germline V CDR1 and CDR2: SEHNR, FQNEAQ (reference sequence). CDR3 length: 18 amino acids.

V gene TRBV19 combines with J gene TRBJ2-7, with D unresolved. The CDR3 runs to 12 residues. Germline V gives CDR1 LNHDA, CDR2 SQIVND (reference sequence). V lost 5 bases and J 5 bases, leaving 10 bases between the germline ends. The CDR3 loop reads CASSPPSDEQYF. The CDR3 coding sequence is TGTGCCAGTAGTCCCCCCAGTGACGAGCAGTACTTC.